This T cell receptor beta chain was sequenced during a study of blood T cell repertoires in COVID-19. Study as a whole: Italy, Spain and the United States were the sources of the convalescent and acute COVID-19 samples. The cDNA or gDNA used as material had been derived from T cells, B-cell-depleted T cells, or PBMCs.

V lost 8 bases, J lost 0 bases, and 5 bases lay in between. This CDR3 contains 11 residues. The germline V gene has CDR1 MGHDK and CDR2 SYGVNS. Seattle enrolled patients during active infection and tracked them longitudinally. As originally analysed: Reference gene primers were amplified, and this amplification served to estimate nucleated cell counts. This table comes from immunoSEQ multiplex PCR, and its TCRdb copy is limited to in-frame clones, with some not included. V and J calls and clone size follow that table, whereas D and trimming were derived from the DNA. The sample holds 450,000 or so clones, 80% to 90% seen once.

This TCR came from a young man with COVID-19, enrolled during active disease. Sample: peripheral blood. The chain joins TRBV25-1 to TRBJ2-7, with no clear D. In DNA, the CDR3 is TGTGCCAGCCACAACTCCTACGAGCAGTACTTC. It specifies CASHNSYEQYF.